Listed below are T cell receptor beta chains from one sample, sequenced in a study of control samples from healthy donors and cancer patients. Profiling relied on immunoSEQ multiplex PCR, and the TCRdb table lists in-frame clones only, not all of them. The table has about 150,000 clones, roughly 90% seen once. Source material: blood. All receptors come from a man aged 25 to 40 in good health. Both conserved end residues are part of each CDR3. The D gene is left open where the match is weak. The size of a clone is reported for some rows only, either as once, few or many, or as a class for expanded clones.

D: TRBD2
size: -
J: TRBJ2-1
V: TRBV3-1/TRBV3-2
CDR3: CASSLPSGGPEQFF
DNA: TGTGCCAGCTCCCTACCTAGCGGGGGCCCTGAGCAGTTCTTC

D: TRBD1
size: -
J: TRBJ1-5
V: TRBV14
CDR3: CASSQLNRDRANQPQHF
DNA: TGTGCCAGCAGCCAATTGAACCGGGACAGGGCGAATCAGCCCCAGCATTTT

D: TRBD1
size: -
J: TRBJ2-7
V: TRBV6-5
CDR3: CASRGGTGVYEQYF
DNA: TGTGCCAGCAGGGGAGGGACAGGGGTCTACGAGCAGTACTTC

D: TRBD1
size: -
J: TRBJ2-5
V: TRBV6-2/TRBV6-3
CDR3: CASSSSPGQGLETQYF
DNA: TGTGCCAGCAGTTCCTCTCCGGGACAGGGTTTGGAGACCCAGTACTTC

D: -
size: -
J: TRBJ1-6
V: TRBV7-8
CDR3: CASSLVSGALDYNSPLHF
DNA: TGTGCCAGCAGCTTAGTCTCGGGGGCCCTTGACTATAATTCACCCCTCCACTTT

D: -
size: -
J: TRBJ1-6
V: TRBV6-2/TRBV6-3
CDR3: CASSLPSGGLNSPLHF
DNA: TGTGCCAGCAGTCTGCCTTCTGGAGGGCTGAATTCACCCCTCCACTTT

D: -
size: -
J: TRBJ1-1
V: TRBV7-9
CDR3: CASSLDQGNTEAFF
DNA: TGTGCCAGCAGCTTGGATCAGGGGAACACTGAAGCTTTCTTT

D: -
size: -
J: TRBJ2-5
V: TRBV27
CDR3: CASGSGKTQYF
DNA: TGTGCCAGCGGCTCAGGGAAGACCCAGTACTTC

D: TRBD2
size: -
J: TRBJ2-5
V: TRBV4-1
CDR3: CASSQEGLAGETQYF
DNA: TGCGCCAGCAGCCAAGAGGGGCTAGCGGGAGAGACCCAGTACTTC

D: -
size: -
J: TRBJ2-3
V: TRBV7-3
CDR3: CASSSTPGDTQYF
DNA: TGTGCCAGCAGCTCCACTCCCGGAGATACGCAGTATTTT

D: TRBD2
size: -
J: TRBJ2-1
V: TRBV13
CDR3: CASSLRTTRGDEQFF
DNA: TGTGCCAGCAGCCTCAGGACTACGCGGGGGGATGAGCAGTTCTTC

D: TRBD1
size: -
J: TRBJ1-1
V: TRBV4-3
CDR3: CASSHHKTGGMNTEAFF
DNA: TGCGCCAGCAGCCACCATAAGACAGGGGGGATGAACACTGAAGCTTTCTTT

D: TRBD1
size: -
J: TRBJ1-5
V: TRBV29-1
CDR3: CSAPRDRGPNQPQHF
DNA: TGCAGCGCCCCTCGGGACAGGGGCCCCAATCAGCCCCAGCATTTT

D: -
size: -
J: TRBJ1-4
V: TRBV19
CDR3: CASSPQGRGGKLFF
DNA: TGTGCCAGTAGTCCACAGGGAAGAGGCGGAAAACTGTTTTTT

D: -
size: -
J: TRBJ2-7
V: TRBV7-2
CDR3: CASNKEGTAYEQYF
DNA: TGTGCCAGCAACAAGGAGGGGACAGCCTACGAGCAGTACTTC

D: -
size: -
J: TRBJ2-7
V: TRBV7-2
CDR3: CASSLETPGPRYF
DNA: TGTGCCAGCAGCTTAGAAACACCGGGGCCTCGGTACTTC

D: -
size: -
J: TRBJ2-5
V: TRBV7-2
CDR3: CASSRSGRETQYF
DNA: TGTGCCAGCAGCAGGTCCGGGCGAGAGACCCAGTACTTC

D: -
size: -
J: TRBJ1-1
V: TRBV5-1
CDR3: CASSLRARTEAFF
DNA: TGCGCCAGCAGCTTAAGGGCTCGCACTGAAGCTTTCTTT

D: TRBD1
size: -
J: TRBJ2-7
V: TRBV9
CDR3: CASSVDEGGGPSYEQYF
DNA: TGTGCCAGCAGCGTAGACGAAGGGGGCGGGCCCTCCTACGAGCAGTACTTC

D: -
size: -
J: TRBJ2-5
V: TRBV27
CDR3: CASSFLGRKETQYF
DNA: TGTGCCAGCAGTTTCTTGGGCAGAAAAGAGACCCAGTACTTC

D: -
size: few
J: TRBJ2-2
V: TRBV24-1
CDR3: CATSKEVRGELFF
DNA: TGTGCCACCAGTAAGGAAGTCAGGGGGGAGCTGTTTTTT

D: TRBD1
size: -
J: TRBJ2-2
V: TRBV3-1/TRBV3-2
CDR3: CASSQTGAGELFF
DNA: TGTGCCAGCAGCCAAACAGGGGCCGGGGAGCTGTTTTTT

D: -
size: -
J: TRBJ1-1
V: TRBV28
CDR3: CATVWDTEAFF
DNA: TGTGCCACAGTATGGGACACTGAAGCTTTCTTT

D: -
size: -
J: TRBJ2-5
V: TRBV14
CDR3: CASSRRTVFAQETQYF
DNA: TGTGCCAGCAGCCGACGAACGGTTTTTGCCCAAGAGACCCAGTACTTC

D: -
size: -
J: TRBJ1-5
V: TRBV10-3
CDR3: CAIVKDQPQHF
DNA: TGTGCCATAGTGAAGGATCAGCCCCAGCATTTT

D: TRBD1
size: -
J: TRBJ2-5
V: TRBV9
CDR3: CASSVGQGETQYF
DNA: TGTGCCAGCAGCGTTGGACAGGGGGAAACCCAGTACTTC

D: -
size: -
J: TRBJ1-5
V: TRBV7-9
CDR3: CASSKGNQPQHF
DNA: TGTGCCAGCAGCAAGGGCAATCAGCCCCAGCATTTT

D: TRBD1
size: -
J: TRBJ1-2
V: TRBV30
CDR3: CAWSVGTGFNYGYTF
DNA: TGTGCCTGGAGTGTAGGGACAGGGTTTAACTATGGCTACACCTTC

D: TRBD1
size: -
J: TRBJ2-7
V: TRBV9
CDR3: CASSVGQGLSYEQYF
DNA: TGTGCCAGCAGCGTTGGACAGGGTCTCTCCTACGAGCAGTACTTC

D: -
size: -
J: TRBJ2-3
V: TRBV12-3/TRBV12-4
CDR3: CASGPGSWHTQYF
DNA: TGTGCCAGCGGCCCGGGGAGCTGGCATACGCAGTATTTT

D: -
size: few
J: TRBJ1-2
V: TRBV24-1
CDR3: CATSQSAGGYTF
DNA: TGTGCCACCAGTCAATCGGCGGGTGGCTACACCTTC

D: -
size: -
J: TRBJ2-7
V: TRBV21-1
CDR3: CANQDYEQYF
DNA: TGTGCCAACCAGGACTACGAGCAGTACTTC

D: -
size: -
J: TRBJ1-1
V: TRBV10-1
CDR3: CASSESIRLWWSTEAFF
DNA: TGCGCCAGCAGTGAGTCAATAAGGTTATGGTGGAGCACTGAAGCTTTCTTT

D: -
size: -
J: TRBJ2-3
V: TRBV7-3
CDR3: CASSLMAGTTDTQYF
DNA: TGTGCCAGCAGCTTAATGGCGGGGACCACAGATACGCAGTATTTT

D: -
size: -
J: TRBJ2-7
V: TRBV29-1
CDR3: CSVDAGAGKGNEQYF
DNA: TGCAGCGTTGACGCCGGCGCAGGCAAAGGGAACGAGCAGTACTTC

D: -
size: -
J: TRBJ1-1
V: TRBV6-5
CDR3: CASGDFKQVF
DNA: TGTGCCAGCGGGGATTTCAAGCAAGTCTTT

D: -
size: -
J: TRBJ1-6
V: TRBV6-5
CDR3: CASSYEGTSYNSPLHF
DNA: TGTGCCAGCAGTTACGAGGGAACCTCCTATAATTCACCCCTCCACTTT

D: -
size: -
J: TRBJ2-3
V: TRBV29-1
CDR3: CSVEGEYTDTQYF
DNA: TGCAGCGTTGAAGGGGAGTACACAGATACGCAGTATTTT

D: -
size: -
J: TRBJ2-3
V: TRBV5-1
CDR3: CASSLSTWSTDTQYF
DNA: TGCGCCAGCAGCTTGTCCACCTGGAGCACAGATACGCAGTATTTT

D: -
size: -
J: TRBJ1-6
V: TRBV5-1
CDR3: CASSPGGLGSPLHF
DNA: TGCGCCAGCAGCCCCGGGGGGCTAGGGTCACCCCTCCACTTT

D: TRBD1
size: -
J: TRBJ2-7
V: TRBV15
CDR3: CATSSETGAVYEQYF
DNA: TGTGCCACCTCCAGTGAGACAGGGGCGGTATACGAGCAGTACTTC

D: -
size: -
J: TRBJ2-7
V: TRBV6-2/TRBV6-3
CDR3: CASSPTAPGQGSEQYF
DNA: TGTGCCAGCAGTCCAACCGCTCCGGGACAAGGAAGCGAGCAGTACTTC

D: -
size: -
J: TRBJ2-7
V: TRBV9
CDR3: CASSKGMNRFLYEQYF
DNA: TGTGCCAGCAGCAAAGGGATGAACAGGTTCCTCTACGAGCAGTACTTC

D: -
size: -
J: TRBJ1-4
V: TRBV12-3/TRBV12-4
CDR3: CASTGVIGEKLFF
DNA: TGTGCCAGCACGGGGGTGATTGGTGAAAAACTGTTTTTT

D: -
size: -
J: TRBJ1-3
V: TRBV7-2
CDR3: CASSVGAGSGNTIYF
DNA: TGTGCCAGCAGCGTCGGGGCCGGCTCTGGAAACACCATATATTTT

D: -
size: -
J: TRBJ1-2
V: TRBV11-2
CDR3: CASTISPRYYGYTF
DNA: TGTGCCAGCACCATCAGCCCGAGGTACTATGGCTACACCTTC

D: -
size: -
J: TRBJ2-3
V: TRBV7-2
CDR3: CASSLGQITDTQYF
DNA: TGTGCCAGCAGCTTAGGACAGATTACAGATACGCAGTATTTT

D: -
size: few
J: TRBJ1-6
V: TRBV6-1
CDR3: CASSAREGRSWATLHF
DNA: TGTGCCAGCAGTGCCCGGGAAGGTCGGTCCTGGGCCACCCTCCACTTT